The sequence of this T cell receptor beta chain was determined in a study of CD8+ T cells in alopecia areata. RNA, once extracted, was reverse transcribed into cDNA for use as the sequencing template. This table comes from immunoSEQ multiplex PCR, and its TCRdb copy is limited to in-frame clones, with some not included. Of about 140,000 clones listed, 51% are singletons. The sequence came from a human donor with alopecia areata. The sample was CD4+ T cells sorted from blood, taken at week 0.

The CDR3 nucleotides read TGTGCCTGGAGTCGGACAGATAACACCGGGGAGCTGTTTTTT. The encoded protein is CAWSRTDNTGELFF. This chain links TRBV30 with TRBJ2-2; TRBD1 is a possible D gene (6 bases). The ends were cut back, 2 bases at V and 2 bases at J, with 9 bases in the middle. CDR1 and CDR2 from the germline V gene are GTSNPN and SVGIG (reference sequence). The CDR3 has 14 amino acids.